These 17 T cell receptor beta chains were sequenced from one sample in a study of radiotherapy plus CTLA-4 blockade in lung cancer. Assay used: immunoSEQ multiplex PCR; TCRdb lists only in-frame clones, some missing. Of some 40,000 clones detected, 60% to 80% appear once; the ten largest clones hold roughly a quarter. This sample comprised peripheral blood, obtained from a patient treated with radiotherapy plus ipilimumab. The receptors were sampled from a human donor with non-small cell lung cancer that progressed on radiotherapy plus ipilimumab.

The rearrangement joins TRBV10-3 to TRBJ2-3, with TRBD2 matching 9 bases. Germline trimming cut 4 bases from V and 4 bases from J; bases unmatched to any gene: 6. The CDR3 consists of 15 residues. Germline lookup yields CDR1 ENHRY and CDR2 SYGVKD. The CDR3 region has the DNA TGTGCCATCAGTGTGGGACTAGCCCCCGCAGATACGCAGTATTTT. Its protein is CAISVGLAPADTQYF.

The chain is built from TRBV19 and TRBJ2-7; D might be TRBD1 (5 bases). The CDR3 is made up of 13 amino acids. Trimming removed 4 bases from V and 3 bases from J, with 10 bases in between. The V gene's germline CDR1 is LNHDA and CDR2 SQIVND (reference sequence). CDR3 nucleotide sequence: TGTGCCAGTAGTAGGGGTAGGGGCTACGAGCAGTACTTC. Translation: CASSRGRGYEQYF.

The V call is TRBV23-1, the J call TRBJ1-5, with a weak D call TRBD1 (6 bases). TRBV23-1 is identified as an open reading frame with a role that is uncertain. The length of the CDR3 is 19 residues. Trimming took off 0 bases at V and 0 bases at J, with 18 bases between the two ends. CDR3 protein: CASSQSRGSALCSNQPQHF. Here the CDR3 DNA reads TGCGCCAGCAGTCAATCAAGGGGGTCGGCACTGTGTAGCAATCAGCCCCAGCATTTT.

V gene TRBV19 combines with J gene TRBJ2-3, with a tentative D call TRBD1 (7 bases). Germline CDR1 is LNHDA and CDR2 is SQIVND (reference sequence). Trimming pared 10 bases from V and 4 bases from J, leaving 21 bases between. The CDR3 totals 15 residues. In nucleotides, the CDR3 is TGTGCCACCGCAGTGACAGGGACGGGGGCAGATACGCAGTATTTT. Translation gives CATAVTGTGADTQYF.

The rearrangement uses TRBV7-2 and TRBJ2-2; TRBD2 matches at 10 bases. After removal of 3 bases from V and 5 bases from J, the junction contained 6 bases not matched to a gene. The CDR3 is 16 amino acids. Germline V gene lookup returns CDR1 SGHTA and CDR2 FQGNSA. Here the CDR3 reads CASSFLAGEGTGELFF. CDR3 sequence (DNA): TGTGCCAGCAGCTTCCTAGCGGGGGAGGGAACCGGGGAGCTGTTTTTT.

The chain recombines TRBV19 with TRBJ1-1; D call uncertain. CDR1 and CDR2 from the germline V gene are LNHDA and SQIVND (reference sequence). The V end was cut by 1 base, the J end by 11 bases, with 14 bases between. There are 13 residues in the CDR3. CDR3 residues: CASSIGGGPVAFF. DNA for the CDR3: TGTGCCAGTAGTATAGGAGGAGGGCCAGTTGCTTTCTTT.

The rearrangement joins TRBV9 to TRBJ1-2; TRBD1 matches 9 bases. Unmatched junction bases numbered 5, after V lost 4 bases and J lost 4 bases. This CDR3 region has 14 residues. Germline lookup yields CDR1 SGDLS and CDR2 YYNGEE. The CDR3: CASSPRTGAYGYTF. CDR3 bases: TGTGCCAGCAGCCCCCGGACAGGGGCCTATGGCTACACCTTC.

The CDR3 region has the DNA TGTGCCAGCAGCCCGCCGGGACTAGCGGGGGGGACCTACGAGCAGTACTTC. It encodes CASSPPGLAGGTYEQYF. The rearrangement uses TRBV7-2 and TRBJ2-7; TRBD2 aligns across 16 bases. The V segment lost 5 bases and the J segment 2 bases; nucleotides outside the gene matches: 6. Germline V gives CDR1 SGHTA, CDR2 FQGNSA. This CDR3 is 17 amino acids long.

This clone has just one count. The V gene is TRBV7-9, the J gene TRBJ2-2, with D tentatively TRBD1 (6 bases). Germline values: CDR1 SEHNR, CDR2 FQNEAQ (reference sequence). The CDR3 loop spans 16 amino acids. Trimming shortened V by 5 bases and J by 0 bases, and 13 bases separated the two germline ends. CDR3 residues: CASSRTTGSNTGELFF. For the CDR3, the DNA is TGTGCCAGCAGCCGCACGACAGGCTCGAACACCGGGGAGCTGTTTTTT.

The genes are TRBV2 and TRBJ1-5; the D gene is possibly TRBD1 (5 bases). The germline V gene encodes CDR1 SNHLY and CDR2 FYNNEI. Trimming removed 6 bases at V and 3 bases at J, with 18 bases between. This CDR3 has 16 residues. The CDR3: CASRNRDYHLNQPQHF. In DNA, the CDR3 is TGTGCCAGCAGAAACCGGGACTACCACCTCAATCAGCCCCAGCATTTT.

This sequence joins TRBV7-6 and TRBJ1-2, with 7 bases fitting TRBD1. The CDR3 extends over 15 amino acids. From germline, CDR1 is SGHVS and CDR2 FNYEAQ. V shed 5 bases, J shed 0 bases, and the junction held 6 bases outside the gene matches. CDR3 sequence: CASSPGGTSNYGYTF. The CDR3 DNA follows: TGTGCCAGCAGCCCAGGGGGGACCTCTAACTATGGCTACACCTTC.

The V gene is TRBV19, the J gene TRBJ2-3, with TRBD1 identical over 10 bases. The germline gives CDR1 LNHDA, CDR2 SQIVND (reference sequence). CDR3 size: 14 residues. J was trimmed by 4 bases and V by 8 bases; bases with no gene match: 6. CDR3 DNA sequence: TGTGCCAGTGCGACGGGGACAGGGGCAGATACGCAGTATTTT. It translates to CASATGTGADTQYF.

The chain joins TRBV7-6 to TRBJ1-6; D possibly corresponds to TRBD1 (5 bases). CDR3 length: 15 residues. In germline, CDR1 is SGHVS, CDR2 FNYEAQ. The germline V and J ends were trimmed by 5 bases and 8 bases, with 16 bases remaining between them. The CDR3 reads CASSLQWGADSPLHF. The CDR3, as DNA: TGTGCCAGCAGCCTCCAGTGGGGCGCGGATTCACCCCTCCACTTT.

V gene TRBV5-1 combines with J gene TRBJ1-6; 9 bases map to TRBD1. V was pared by 0 bases and J by 9 bases, with 7 bases of the junction left unmatched. The CDR3 has 16 amino acids. CDR1 and CDR2 from the germline V gene are SGHRS and YFSETQ. The CDR3 bases are TGCGCCAGCAGCTTGGCTGTGACAGGGGGTGTTTCACCCCTCCACTTT. The encoded protein is CASSLAVTGGVSPLHF. Filled out from reference TRBV5-1 and TRBJ1-6, the complete variable domain reads KAGVTQTPRYLIKTRGQQVTLSCSPISGHRSVSWYQQTPGQGLQFLFEYFSETQRNKGNFPGRFSGRQFSNSRSEMNVSTLELGDSALYLCASSLAVTGGVSPLHFGNGTRLTVT.

This rearrangement joins TRBV9 to TRBJ1-6; TRBD1 might be the D (6 bases). Germline V gene lookup returns CDR1 SGDLS and CDR2 YYNGEE. This CDR3 contains 13 residues. Trimming took off 4 bases at V and 9 bases at J, with 11 bases between the two ends. This chain's CDR3 is CASSPLGASPLHF. CDR3 coding DNA: TGTGCCAGCAGCCCCTTGGGGGCTTCACCCCTCCACTTT.

The chain uses TRBV6-5 and TRBJ2-7, with 9 nucleotides matching TRBD1. V shed 5 bases, J shed 3 bases, and the junction held 8 bases outside the gene matches. The CDR3 is made up of 15 amino acids. Germline V lookup: CDR1 MNHEY, CDR2 SVGAGI. DNA for the CDR3: TGTGCCAGCAGTCCTTCCGGGACAGGGATCTACGAGCAGTACTTC. This gives the protein CASSPSGTGIYEQYF.

The rearrangement joins TRBV5-1 to TRBJ2-6; no firm D call. The CDR3 runs 15 residues. Trimming stripped 0 bases from V and 0 bases from J, with 4 bases between. Germline assignment: CDR1 SGHRS and CDR2 YFSETQ. CDR3 DNA: TGCGCCAGCAGCTTGGCAAACTCTGGGGCCAACGTCCTGACTTTC. It encodes CASSLANSGANVLTF.